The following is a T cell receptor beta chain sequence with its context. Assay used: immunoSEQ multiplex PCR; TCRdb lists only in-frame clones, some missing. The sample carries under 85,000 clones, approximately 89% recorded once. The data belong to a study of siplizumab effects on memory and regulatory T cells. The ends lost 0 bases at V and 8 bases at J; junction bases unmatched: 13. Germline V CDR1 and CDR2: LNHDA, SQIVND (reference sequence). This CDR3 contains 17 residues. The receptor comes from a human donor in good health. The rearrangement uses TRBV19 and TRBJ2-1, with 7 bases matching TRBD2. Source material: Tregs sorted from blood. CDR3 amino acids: CASSIDLAGVRIDEQFF. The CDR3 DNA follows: TGTGCCAGTAGTATAGATCTGGCGGGAGTGAGGATCGATGAGCAGTTCTTC.